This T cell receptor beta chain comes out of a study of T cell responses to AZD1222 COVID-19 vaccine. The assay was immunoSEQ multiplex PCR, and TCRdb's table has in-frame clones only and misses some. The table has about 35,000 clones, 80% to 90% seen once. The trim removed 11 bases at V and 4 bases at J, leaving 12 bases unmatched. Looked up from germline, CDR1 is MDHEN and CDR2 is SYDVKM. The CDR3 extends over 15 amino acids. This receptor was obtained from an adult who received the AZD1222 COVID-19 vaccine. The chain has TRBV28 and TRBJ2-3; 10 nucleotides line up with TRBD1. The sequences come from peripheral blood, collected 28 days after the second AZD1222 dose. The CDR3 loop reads CAALPGQGIADTQYF. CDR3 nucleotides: TGTGCCGCTCTTCCGGGACAGGGGATTGCAGATACGCAGTATTTT.